The present entry profiles one T cell receptor beta chain with its context. It lacks a known antigen. No quality values exist for individual bases; no much larger clone is one base distant. The sample is drawn from a study of blood T cell repertoires in COVID-19 (dated by TCRdb to 2018 to 2021). Study-level background: Samples covering the acute and convalescent phases of COVID-19 were provided by collaborators in the United States, Italy and Spain. HLA class I and class II types, where available, came from metadata supplied by the sample provider rather than from assay-based typing. The dataset comprised deeply sampled blood TCRbeta repertoires from subjects exposed to, actively infected with, or recovered from COVID-19. A de-identified subject ID, COVID-19 status, age in years and sex were almost always included in the sample metadata. The repertoires were made available in a free public database intended to serve as a resource for research on the immune response to SARS-CoV-2. Samples were obtained from the ongoing ImmuneRACE study (first 160 participants) and from over 1,000 subjects provided by 6 global collaborators. The material from the prospective study consisted of cDNA or gDNA derived from T cells, B-cell-depleted T cells, or PBMCs. What the authors observed across the whole study: The amount of clinical and demographic metadata varied by source and participant and was provided uncurated.

A second Seattle source provided samples from volunteer blood donors who had recovered from COVID-19. Each collaborating institution followed its own protocols to collect whole blood in K2EDTA tubes. For TCRbeta analysis, collaborator samples were shipped as frozen whole blood, as isolated PBMCs, or as DNA extracted from either sample type. The CDR3, cysteine through phenylalanine, is 15 amino acids long. The kept DNA is CDR3 alone, 45 bases in frame from the first base. From a lookup of the germline V gene, CDR1 and CDR2 are SQVTM and ANQGSEA. The junction shows trimming of 1 base on V and 0 bases on J, plus 13 bases between the germline ends. The immunoSEQ Assay, a bias-controlled multiplex PCR, was used to amplify TCRbeta CDR3 regions from genomic DNA. In the source study's methods: Nucleated cell counts per sample were estimated from amplification of reference gene primers within the assay. Sequence reads were collapsed and filtered to measure the absolute abundance of every unique TCRbeta CDR3 rearrangement. For each sample, productive Simpson clonality was calculated as the square root of Simpson's diversity index across productive rearrangements. TCRdb limited this immuneACCESS table to in-frame rearrangements with V and J called. A share of clones is missing; checked studies link under half to unresolved V genes, and the rest is unexplained. D and trimming come from the DNA, and the V and J calls and clone size come from that table. The sample data list some 240,000 clones, and 80% to 90% of these were observed just once. The top ten clones comprise roughly 1.4% of the sample.

Sequencing input: peripheral blood. The V and J genes are TRBV29-1 and TRBJ2-7, with TRBD2 perhaps the D gene, on 5 matching bases. The origin of this receptor is a middle-aged woman who had recovered from COVID-19. Here is the DNA: TGCAGCGTTGAAGGCAGCGCGGGTTCCTCCTACGAGCAGTACTTC. The encoded protein is CSVEGSAGSSYEQYF.